The next 21 T cell receptor beta chains were all read from a single sample in a study of cytomegalovirus exposure and HLA in healthy donors. PCR was performed using 60 Vbeta and 13 Jbeta primers. Generated by immunoSEQ multiplex PCR, the TCRdb table keeps only in-frame clones and is missing some. The profile shows about 150,000 clones, roughly three quarters of them singletons. Material for sequencing was PBMCs. The receptors here all came from a man aged 25 to 40 in good health and CMV-seronegative.

This clone has just one count. The chain has TRBV6-5 and TRBJ1-1, with 7 bases matching TRBD1. The germline V gene encodes CDR1 MNHEY and CDR2 SVGAGI. V lost 5 bases to trimming and J lost 1 base; unmatched junction nucleotides: 4. This CDR3 region has 14 residues. CDR3 protein: CASSRQGTNTEAFF. The DNA for the CDR3 is TGTGCCAGCAGTAGACAGGGAACGAACACTGAAGCTTTCTTT.

The chain uses TRBV18 and TRBJ2-7, with D possibly matching TRBD2 (5 bases). The CDR3 contains 15 residues. Germline lookup yields CDR1 KGHSH and CDR2 LQKENI. V lost 5 bases and J lost 0, with 14 bases in between. The CDR3 loop is CASSSMERSSYEQYF. CDR3 in DNA: TGTGCCAGCTCATCTATGGAGCGGAGCTCCTACGAGCAGTACTTC. Full variable domain (missing parts from reference TRBV18 and TRBJ2-7): NAGVMQNPRHLVRRRGQEARLRCSPMKGHSHVYWYRQLPEEGLKFMVYLQKENIIDESGMPKERFSAEFPKEGPSILRIQQVVRGDSAAYFCASSSMERSSYEQYFGPGTRLTVT.

V and J are TRBV6-1 and TRBJ2-7, with TRBD1 as a possible D gene (6 bases). CDR1 is MNHNS, CDR2 SASEGT, per germline. This CDR3 is 13 amino acids long. V dropped 9 bases and J dropped 2 bases, with 14 bases sitting between them. The CDR3 DNA sequence: TGTGCCAGGGAGAGGGGGTCACCCTACGAGCAGTACTTC. This sequence encodes CARERGSPYEQYF.

This clone has only one observation. This chain joins TRBV7-9 and TRBJ2-5, with 12 bases matching TRBD1. V dropped 4 bases and J dropped 5; count of bases not matched to a gene: 8. Germline assignment: CDR1 SEHNR and CDR2 FQNEAQ (reference sequence). This CDR3 region has 16 residues. The CDR3 DNA is TGTGCCAGCAGCTCAGGGGACAGGGGGCGGTGGGAGACCCAGTACTTC. It specifies CASSSGDRGRWETQYF.

This chain joins TRBV7-9 and TRBJ1-2; 8 positions agree with TRBD1. CDR1 and CDR2 (germline): SEHNR, FQNEAQ (reference sequence). Trimming took 3 bases from V and 7 from J; bases not matched to a gene: 4. There are 13 residues in the CDR3. The CDR3 reads CASSFDRGGGYTF. The DNA for the CDR3 is TGTGCCAGCAGCTTCGACAGGGGCGGTGGCTACACCTTC.

The V call is TRBV4-2, the J call TRBJ2-7, with 10 bases lining up with TRBD2. The trim removed 0 bases at V and 5 bases at J, leaving 4 bases unmatched. Germline V gene sequence: CDR1 LGHNA, CDR2 YNFKEQ. This CDR3 region has 15 residues. CDR3 sequence (DNA): TGTGCCAGCAGCCAAGAACTAGCGGGACTGAACGAGCAGTACTTC. It translates to CASSQELAGLNEQYF.

This clone showed up just once. This chain joins TRBV6-5 and TRBJ2-7, with a possible D match to TRBD2 (6 bases). Trimming took off 4 bases at V and 3 bases at J, with 10 bases between the two ends. The CDR3 has 13 amino acids. The germline gives CDR1 MNHEY, CDR2 SVGAGI. The CDR3 reads CASSSSEHYEQYF. The DNA of the CDR3 is TGTGCCAGCAGTTCTAGCGAGCACTACGAGCAGTACTTC.

The CDR3, as DNA: TGTGCCAGCAGCTTGGGAGGGAGGGCGGCCGGGGAGCTGTTTTTT. Translating it yields CASSLGGRAAGELFF. The chain recombines TRBV7-2 with TRBJ2-2; 7 nucleotides match TRBD2. Trimming at V came to 3 bases and at J to 6 bases, leaving 7 bases not matched to a gene. There are 15 residues in the CDR3. Germline values: CDR1 SGHTA, CDR2 FQGNSA.

The chain couples TRBV7-6 to TRBJ1-2; 10 bases line up with TRBD1. The length of the CDR3 is 15 residues. The trim removed 6 bases at V and 1 base at J, leaving 5 bases unmatched. The V gene's germline CDR1 is SGHVS and CDR2 FNYEAQ. Here the CDR3 DNA reads TGTGCCAGCAGTCCAGGACAGGGGGATAACTATGGCTACACCTTC. This translates into CASSPGQGDNYGYTF.

The J gene is TRBJ2-5, the V gene TRBV10-3; the match to TRBD2 covers 9 bases. Trimming took 3 bases from V and 3 from J; bases not matched to a gene: 8. The CDR3 covers 16 residues. CDR1 is ENHRY and CDR2 is SYGVKD in the germline V gene. CDR3 sequence: CAISEVGGGAKETQYF. As DNA, the CDR3 is TGTGCCATCAGTGAAGTTGGCGGGGGGGCCAAAGAGACCCAGTACTTC.

J is TRBJ2-1 and V is TRBV29-1; TRBD1 matches 10 bases. The CDR3 has 14 residues. V lost 1 base, J lost 7 bases, and 4 bases stayed unmatched. Germline lookup yields CDR1 SQVTM and CDR2 ANQGSEA. The chain's CDR3 is CSVEGGQGVNEQFF. The CDR3 nucleotides read TGCAGCGTTGAAGGAGGACAGGGGGTGAATGAGCAGTTCTTC.

CDR3 protein: CAWSGGFGTAYEQYF. The DNA for the CDR3 is TGTGCCTGGAGTGGGGGTTTTGGGACAGCCTACGAGCAGTACTTC. The rearrangement links TRBV30 to TRBJ2-7; 7 bases line up with TRBD1. This CDR3 spans 15 amino acids. V trimming: 1 base; J trimming: 2 bases; junction bases outside the gene matches: 8. Per germline, CDR1 GTSNPN and CDR2 SVGIG (reference sequence).

The CDR3 reads CASSPGQEGHEQFF. CDR3 sequence (DNA): TGTGCCAGCAGCCCGGGCCAAGAGGGCCATGAGCAGTTCTTC. The chain uses TRBV6-5 and TRBJ2-1, with D possibly TRBD2 on 5 matching bases. Deletions cut 6 bases from V and 8 bases from J, with 17 bases between. Germline V gives CDR1 MNHEY, CDR2 SVGAGI. This CDR3 comprises 14 residues.

This clone appeared a few times. This sample also contains other DNA sequences that code for the same CDR3. The chain is built from TRBV6-1 and TRBJ2-3, with no clear D. CDR3 length: 12 residues. The V end lost 2 bases, the J end lost 5 bases, and 5 bases lay between the germline ends. The germline gives CDR1 MNHNS, CDR2 SASEGT. The CDR3 loop is CASSERGDTQYF. The CDR3 DNA sequence: TGTGCCAGCAGTGAACGAGGAGATACGCAGTATTTT.

This clone was picked up a small number of times. This chain connects TRBV6-5 to TRBJ2-7; D perhaps matches TRBD2 (6 bases). Trimming cost V 6 bases and J 5 bases, with 17 bases left between them. Germline V gene data show CDR1 as MNHEY and CDR2 as SVGAGI. The CDR3 has 14 amino acids. The CDR3 protein is CASSLARVVNEQYF. The CDR3 DNA follows: TGTGCCAGCAGCCTAGCGCGAGTCGTCAACGAGCAGTACTTC.

This chain uses TRBV28 with TRBJ2-5, with 11 bases that match TRBD1. The CDR3 consists of 17 residues. V lost 5 bases and J lost 5; bases outside the gene matches: 13. The germline V gene encodes CDR1 MDHEN and CDR2 SYDVKM. The CDR3 DNA is TGTGCCAGCAGTCCTATCCCGCGGGACAGGGGGTGGGAGACCCAGTACTTC. Translation: CASSPIPRDRGWETQYF.

This chain uses TRBV5-1 with TRBJ2-5; D not resolved. CDR3 length: 14 residues. Germline V gives CDR1 SGHRS, CDR2 YFSETQ. The ends were cut back, 0 bases at V and 1 base at J, with 7 bases in the middle. Written as DNA, the CDR3 is TGCGCCAGCAGCTTGGAACTAACCCAAGAGACCCAGTACTTC. This gives the protein CASSLELTQETQYF.

This chain links TRBV6-5 with TRBJ2-5; possibly TRBD1 for D (6 bases). Germline V gives CDR1 MNHEY, CDR2 SVGAGI. The CDR3 contains 14 residues. The V end was cut by 0 bases, the J end by 4 bases, with 9 bases between. CDR3 DNA sequence: TGTGCCAGCAGTTACTCGGAAGGGGGAGAGACCCAGTACTTC. Protein sequence: CASSYSEGGETQYF.

The rearrangement joins TRBV30 to TRBJ1-5, with D unclear. The V end was cut by 4 bases, the J end by 2 bases, with 12 bases between. Per germline, CDR1 GTSNPN and CDR2 SVGIG (reference sequence). The CDR3 sequence is 14 residues long. For the CDR3, the DNA is TGTGCCTGGAACGGTGGCGGAGGCAATCAGCCCCAGCATTTT. Translated: CAWNGGGGNQPQHF.

This clone has more than one count but fewer than ten. The V gene is TRBV29-1, the J gene TRBJ1-1, with 7 bases that match TRBD1. Germline V gene lookup returns CDR1 SQVTM and CDR2 ANQGSEA. The CDR3 runs 14 residues. Losses at the gene ends were 1 base for V and 4 bases for J; bases not matched to a gene: 6. CDR3: CSVEVPGGSTEAFF. In DNA form, the CDR3 reads TGCAGCGTTGAAGTACCAGGGGGGAGCACTGAAGCTTTCTTT.

The CDR3 protein is CASSPTLGTAYEQYF. DNA for the CDR3: TGTGCCAGCAGCCCTACCCTCGGGACAGCCTACGAGCAGTACTTC. The V gene is TRBV6-5, the J gene TRBJ2-7, with TRBD1 matching over 7 bases. V lost 6 bases to trimming and J lost 2 bases; unmatched junction nucleotides: 10. Germline-derived CDR1 and CDR2 are MNHEY and SVGAGI. The CDR3 runs 15 residues.